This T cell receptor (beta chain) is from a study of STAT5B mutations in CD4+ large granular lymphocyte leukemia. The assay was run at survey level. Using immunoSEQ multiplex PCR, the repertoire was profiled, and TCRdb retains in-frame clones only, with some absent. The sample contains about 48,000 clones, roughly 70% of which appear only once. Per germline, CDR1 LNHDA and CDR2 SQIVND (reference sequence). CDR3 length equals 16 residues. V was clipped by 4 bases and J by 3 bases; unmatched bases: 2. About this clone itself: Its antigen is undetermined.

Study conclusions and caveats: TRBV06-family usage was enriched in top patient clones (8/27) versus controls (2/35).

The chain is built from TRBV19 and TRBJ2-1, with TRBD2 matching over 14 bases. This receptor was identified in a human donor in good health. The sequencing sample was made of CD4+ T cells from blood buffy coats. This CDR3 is CASSKTSGGVYNEQFF. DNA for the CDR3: TGTGCCAGTAGTAAGACTAGCGGGGGGGTCTACAATGAGCAGTTCTTC. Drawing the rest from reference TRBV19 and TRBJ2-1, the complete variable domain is DGGITQSPKYLFRKEGQNVTLSCEQNLNHDAMYWYRQDPGQGLRLIYYSQIVNDFQKGDIAEGYSVSREKKESFPLTVTSAQKNPTAFYLCASSKTSGGVYNEQFFGPGTRLTVL.